Listed here are 10 T cell receptor beta chains from one sample, sequenced in a study of beta chain features in type 1 diabetes (dated by TCRdb to between 2017 and 2018). The library came from the immunoSEQ multiplex PCR assay. The High Capacity cDNA Reverse Transcription Kit was used to reverse transcribe all of the isolated RNA, meaning that expressed TCRB transcripts were what got sequenced. TCRdb stores this immuneACCESS table with in-frame sequences only. Part of the clones is absent; in the studies checked, under half of the shortfall reflects unresolved V genes, and no reason is known for the rest. Here the sample has 200,000 to 250,000 clones; roughly 30% occur a single time. The top ten hold 3.5% to 4% of the sample. Material for sequencing was central memory CD4+ T cells from blood. The origin of the receptors is a man aged 25-40 years in good health.

This clone came up a few times. The chain is built from TRBV6-5 and TRBJ2-7; D is perhaps TRBD1 (5 bases). The CDR3 has 13 amino acids. CDR1 is MNHEY and CDR2 is SVGAGI in the germline V gene. V was clipped by 4 bases and J by 6 bases, with 13 bases between them. The CDR3 loop reads CASSSSRGAEQYF. The CDR3 nucleotides read TGTGCCAGCAGTTCCTCTCGTGGGGCCGAGCAGTACTTC.

V is TRBV13 and J is TRBJ2-1; D unclear. This CDR3 region has 15 residues. The germline CDR1 and CDR2 sequences are PRHDT and FYEKMQ (reference sequence). The ends were cut back, 4 bases at V and 10 bases at J, with 20 bases in the middle. CDR3 sequence (DNA): TGTGCCAGCAGCTCAGCCCTTTCTGTGGTGAGGGAGCAGTTCTTC. This codes for CASSSALSVVREQFF.

The J gene is TRBJ2-7, the V gene TRBV20-1; tentative D call: TRBD1 (5 bases). CDR1 and CDR2 from the germline V gene are DFQATT and SNEGSKA (reference sequence). This CDR3 spans 11 amino acids. V was cut by 6 bases and J by 8 bases, with 14 bases left in between. The CDR3 sequence: CSATENDKQYF. CDR3 DNA: TGCAGTGCGACAGAGAACGACAAGCAGTACTTC.

The gene calls are TRBV5-6 and TRBJ1-2; no firm D call. V was shortened by 0 bases and J by 6 bases, with 9 bases between the two germline ends. Germline CDR1 SGHDT, CDR2 YYEEEE. The CDR3 is 13 residues long. The CDR3 bases are TGTGCCAGCAGCTTGGTAAGCGCTGATGGCTACACCTTC. Translation gives CASSLVSADGYTF.

This clone was found many times. The chain uses TRBV6-1 and TRBJ2-5, with a possible D match to TRBD1 (6 bases). The CDR3 has 12 residues. Trimming left V 6 bases short and J 9 bases short, with 14 bases between. Germline lookup yields CDR1 MNHNS and CDR2 SASEGT. The CDR3 coding sequence is TGTGCCAGCAGGGGGACACCTGAGGCCCAGTACTTC. This codes for CASRGTPEAQYF.

This clone was seen more than once but under ten times. V is TRBV18 and J is TRBJ1-5; D might be TRBD1 (5 bases). The V and J ends lost 2 bases and 3 bases respectively, with 14 bases between them. Germline V lookup: CDR1 KGHSH, CDR2 LQKENI. The CDR3 is 16 amino acids. For the CDR3, the DNA is TGTGCCAGCTCACCATACGGGGCAGGAAACAATCAGCCCCAGCATTTT. As protein: CASSPYGAGNNQPQHF. The full variable domain, completed using reference TRBV18 and TRBJ1-5, is NAGVMQNPRHLVRRRGQEARLRCSPMKGHSHVYWYRQLPEEGLKFMVYLQKENIIDESGMPKERFSAEFPKEGPSILRIQQVVRGDSAAYFCASSPYGAGNNQPQHFGDGTRLSIL.

This chain connects TRBV14 to TRBJ2-7; D unclear. The V end lost 5 bases, the J end lost 6 bases, and 14 bases lay between the germline ends. This CDR3 has 13 amino acids. Per the germline V gene, CDR1 is SGHDN and CDR2 is FVKESK. Written as DNA, the CDR3 is TGTGCCAGCAGCAGGGCCCGGGCCGGCGAGCAGTACTTC. Translating it yields CASSRARAGEQYF.

This clone has a handful of counts. The chain employs TRBV10-3 and TRBJ2-7; unclear D gene. The CDR3 loop spans 14 amino acids. Trimming took 10 bases from V and 0 from J, leaving 16 bases between them. Per germline, CDR1 ENHRY and CDR2 SYGVKD. CDR3 amino acids: CATLYGPSSYEQYF. CDR3 coding DNA: TGTGCCACACTCTATGGGCCTTCCTCCTACGAGCAGTACTTC.

This chain's CDR3 is CASSLYSGAAHEQYF. CDR3 bases: TGTGCCAGCAGTTTATATTCCGGGGCAGCGCACGAGCAGTACTTC. The V call is TRBV5-6, the J call TRBJ2-7; D might be TRBD1 or TRBD2, each matching 5 bases. The V gene lost 5 bases and the J gene lost 5 bases, with 20 bases spanning the gap. Germline loops: CDR1 SGHDT, CDR2 YYEEEE. This CDR3 is 15 amino acids long.

The gene calls are TRBV29-1 and TRBJ1-2; D gene uncertain. Germline assignment: CDR1 SQVTM and CDR2 ANQGSEA. The CDR3 totals 13 residues. V lost 1 base, J lost 4 bases, and 10 bases lay in between. The CDR3 region is CSVEGGDPYGYTF. The CDR3 nucleotides read TGCAGCGTTGAAGGGGGTGACCCCTATGGCTACACCTTC.